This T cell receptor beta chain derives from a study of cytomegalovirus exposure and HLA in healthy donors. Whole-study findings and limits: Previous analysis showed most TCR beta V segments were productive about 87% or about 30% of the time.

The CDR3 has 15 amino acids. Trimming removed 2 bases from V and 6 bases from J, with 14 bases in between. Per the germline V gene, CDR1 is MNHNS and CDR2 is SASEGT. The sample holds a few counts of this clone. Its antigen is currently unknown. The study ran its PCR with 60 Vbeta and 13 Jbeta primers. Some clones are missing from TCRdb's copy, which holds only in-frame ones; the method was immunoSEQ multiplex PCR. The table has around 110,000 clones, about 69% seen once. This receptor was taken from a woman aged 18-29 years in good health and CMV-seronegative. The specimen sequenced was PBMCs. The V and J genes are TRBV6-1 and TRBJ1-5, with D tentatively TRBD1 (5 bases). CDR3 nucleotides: TGTGCCAGCAGTGAATGGGGCATGGGCAGTCAGCCCCAGCATTTT. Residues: CASSEWGMGSQPQHF.